This entry is about one T cell receptor beta chain. As yet, its antigen is unknown. Germline lookup yields CDR1 MDHEN and CDR2 SYDVKM. The length of the CDR3 is 15 residues. Between the trimmed V and J ends, which lost 8 bases and 4 bases, there was a span of 19 bases. Using immunoSEQ multiplex PCR, the repertoire was profiled, and TCRdb retains in-frame clones only, with some absent. Of 90,000 to 150,000 clones detected, about 90% appear once; the ten largest clones hold approximately 8.4%. The data are from a study of T cell responses to AZD1222 COVID-19 vaccine. Study background: Investigators merged groups given second doses at roughly 4 or roughly 12 weeks. Study-wide results and limits: Seropositive status at baseline applied to only a handful of AZD1222 recipients.

The sample here was peripheral blood, taken on day 0 of AZD1222 vaccination. The chain links TRBV28 to TRBJ2-3, with D possibly being TRBD1 (6 bases). This clonotype originated in an adult in good health. The CDR3 DNA reads as TGTGCCAGCTCCTCAAGTGGCAGGGGAGCAGATACGCAGTATTTT. Translated: CASSSSGRGADTQYF.